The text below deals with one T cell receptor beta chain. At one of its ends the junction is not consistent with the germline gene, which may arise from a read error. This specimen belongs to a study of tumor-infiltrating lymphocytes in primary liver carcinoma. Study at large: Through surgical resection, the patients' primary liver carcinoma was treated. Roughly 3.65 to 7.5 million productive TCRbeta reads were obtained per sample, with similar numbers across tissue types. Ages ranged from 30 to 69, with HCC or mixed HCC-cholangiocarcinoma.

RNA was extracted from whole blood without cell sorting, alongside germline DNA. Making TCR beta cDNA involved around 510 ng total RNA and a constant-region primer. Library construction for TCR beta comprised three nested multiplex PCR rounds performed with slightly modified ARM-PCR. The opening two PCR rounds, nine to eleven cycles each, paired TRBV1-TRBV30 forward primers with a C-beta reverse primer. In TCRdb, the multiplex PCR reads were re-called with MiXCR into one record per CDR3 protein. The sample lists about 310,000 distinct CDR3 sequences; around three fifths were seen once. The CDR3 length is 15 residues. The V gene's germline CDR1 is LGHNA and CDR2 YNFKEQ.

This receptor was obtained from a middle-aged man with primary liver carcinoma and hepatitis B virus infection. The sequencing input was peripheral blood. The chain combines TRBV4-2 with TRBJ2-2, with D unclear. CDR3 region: CASSQGELGSGELFF. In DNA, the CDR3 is TGCGCCAGCAGCCAAGGAGAACTCGGGTCAGGGGAGCTGTTTTTT.